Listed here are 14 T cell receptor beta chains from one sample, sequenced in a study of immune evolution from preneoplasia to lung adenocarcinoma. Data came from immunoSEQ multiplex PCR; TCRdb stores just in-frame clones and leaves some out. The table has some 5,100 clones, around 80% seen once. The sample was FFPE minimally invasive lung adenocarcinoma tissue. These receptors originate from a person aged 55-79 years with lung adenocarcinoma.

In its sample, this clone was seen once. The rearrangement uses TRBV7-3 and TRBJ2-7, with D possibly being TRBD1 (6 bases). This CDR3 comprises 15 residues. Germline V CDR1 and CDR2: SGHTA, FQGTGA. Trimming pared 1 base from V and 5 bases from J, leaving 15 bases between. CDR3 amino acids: CASSLRGQVVDEQYF. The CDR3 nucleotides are TGTGCCAGCAGCTTAAGGGGACAAGTCGTCGACGAGCAGTACTTC.

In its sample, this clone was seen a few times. CDR3 nucleotide sequence: TGTGCCAGCAGCTCACAGTCAGGATCCTACAATGAGCAGTTCTTC. Translating gives CASSSQSGSYNEQFF. This chain connects TRBV7-2 to TRBJ2-1; no firm D call. Germline V gene lookup returns CDR1 SGHTA and CDR2 FQGNSA. CDR3 length: 15 residues. With 4 bases removed from V and 1 base from J, the gap between germline ends came to 11 bases.

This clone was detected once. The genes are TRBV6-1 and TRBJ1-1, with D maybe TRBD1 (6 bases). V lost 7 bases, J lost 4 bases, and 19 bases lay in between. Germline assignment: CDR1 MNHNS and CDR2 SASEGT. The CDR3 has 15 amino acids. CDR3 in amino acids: CASNESGGKGTEAFF. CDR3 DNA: TGTGCCAGCAATGAGTCCGGGGGCAAGGGCACTGAAGCTTTCTTT.

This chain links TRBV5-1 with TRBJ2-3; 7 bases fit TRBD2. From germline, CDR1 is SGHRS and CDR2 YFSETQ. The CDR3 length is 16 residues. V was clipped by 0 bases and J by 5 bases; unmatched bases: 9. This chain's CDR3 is CASSLAGGRAGDTQYF. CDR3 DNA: TGCGCCAGCAGCTTGGCCGGAGGGAGGGCCGGAGATACGCAGTATTTT.

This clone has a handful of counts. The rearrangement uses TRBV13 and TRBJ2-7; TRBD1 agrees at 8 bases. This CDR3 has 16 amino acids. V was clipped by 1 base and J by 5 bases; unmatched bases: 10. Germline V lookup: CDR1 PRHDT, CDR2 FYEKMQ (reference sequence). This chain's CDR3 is CASSLDWTGSRNEQYF. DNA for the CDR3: TGTGCCAGCAGCTTAGACTGGACAGGGTCGAGGAACGAGCAGTACTTC.

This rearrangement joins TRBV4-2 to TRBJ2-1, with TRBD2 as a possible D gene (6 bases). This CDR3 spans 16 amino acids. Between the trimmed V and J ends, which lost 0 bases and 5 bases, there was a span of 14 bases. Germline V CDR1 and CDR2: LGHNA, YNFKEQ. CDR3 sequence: CASSQDGTSPHNEQFF. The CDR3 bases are TGTGCCAGCAGCCAAGATGGCACTAGCCCGCACAATGAGCAGTTCTTC.

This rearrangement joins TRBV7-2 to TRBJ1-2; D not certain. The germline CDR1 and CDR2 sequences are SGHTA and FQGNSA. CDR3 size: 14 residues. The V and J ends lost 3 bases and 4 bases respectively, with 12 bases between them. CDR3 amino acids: CASSLVTRSYGYTF. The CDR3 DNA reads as TGTGCCAGCAGCTTGGTGACACGATCCTATGGCTACACCTTC.

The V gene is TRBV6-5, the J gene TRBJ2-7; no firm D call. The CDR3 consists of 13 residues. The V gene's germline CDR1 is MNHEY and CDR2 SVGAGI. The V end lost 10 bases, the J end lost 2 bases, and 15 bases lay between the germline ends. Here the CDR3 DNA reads TGTGCCACGAAAACCGGTACGGCCTACGAGCAGTACTTC. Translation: CATKTGTAYEQYF.

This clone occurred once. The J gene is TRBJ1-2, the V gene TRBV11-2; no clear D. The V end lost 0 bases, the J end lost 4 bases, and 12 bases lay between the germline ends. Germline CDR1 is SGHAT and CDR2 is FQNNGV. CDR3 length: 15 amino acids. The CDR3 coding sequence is TGTGCCAGCAGCTTAGATCAGCTAGCACCCTATGGCTACACCTTC. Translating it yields CASSLDQLAPYGYTF. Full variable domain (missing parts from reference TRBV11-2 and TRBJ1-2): EAGVAQSPRYKIIEKRQSVAFWCNPISGHATLYWYQQILGQGPKLLIQFQNNGVVDDSQLPKDRFSAERLKGVDSTLKIQPAKLEDSAVYLCASSLDQLAPYGYTFGSGTRLTVV.

Here the CDR3 DNA reads TGTGCCAGCAGCGCAACCGGGACAGGGACTGGCTACACCTTC. It specifies CASSATGTGTGYTF. The genes are TRBV9 and TRBJ1-2; 9 nucleotides agree with TRBD1. This CDR3 comprises 14 residues. V shed 3 bases and J 7 bases; nucleotides not matched to a gene: 7. CDR1 is SGDLS, CDR2 YYNGEE, per germline.

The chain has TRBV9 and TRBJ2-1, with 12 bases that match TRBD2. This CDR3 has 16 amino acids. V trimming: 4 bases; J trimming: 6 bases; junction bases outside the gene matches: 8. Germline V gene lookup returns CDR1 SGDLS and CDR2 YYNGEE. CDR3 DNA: TGTGCCAGCAGCTCTCGGACTAGCGGGACCCGCAATGAGCAGTTCTTC. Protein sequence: CASSSRTSGTRNEQFF.

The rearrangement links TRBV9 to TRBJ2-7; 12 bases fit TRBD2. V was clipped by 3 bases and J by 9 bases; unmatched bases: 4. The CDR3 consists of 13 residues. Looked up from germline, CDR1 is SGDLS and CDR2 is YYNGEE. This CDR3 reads CASSDRLAGVQYF. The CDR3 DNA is TGTGCCAGCAGCGACAGACTAGCGGGAGTGCAGTACTTC.

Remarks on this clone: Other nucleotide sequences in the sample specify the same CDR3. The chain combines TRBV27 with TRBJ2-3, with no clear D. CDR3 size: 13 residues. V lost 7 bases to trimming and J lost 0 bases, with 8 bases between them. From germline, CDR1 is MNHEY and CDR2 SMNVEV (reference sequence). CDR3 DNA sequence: TGTGCCAGCAAGCCGACCAGCACAGATACGCAGTATTTT. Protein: CASKPTSTDTQYF.

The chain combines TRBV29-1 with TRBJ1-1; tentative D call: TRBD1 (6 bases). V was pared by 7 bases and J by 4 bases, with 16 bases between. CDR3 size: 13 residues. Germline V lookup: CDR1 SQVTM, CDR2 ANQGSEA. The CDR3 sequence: CSGRQVVGTEAFF. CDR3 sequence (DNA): TGCAGCGGGAGACAGGTAGTGGGCACTGAAGCTTTCTTT.